This entry lists 23 T cell receptor beta chains sequenced from one sample in a study of monozygotic twins with cystic fibrosis. Profiled with immunoSEQ multiplex PCR; TCRdb holds only in-frame clones, not every one. The table has 35,000 or so clones, 84% seen once. The sequenced sample consisted of blood. These receptors came from a girl aged 2-10 years with cystic fibrosis.

The chain is built from TRBV7-2 and TRBJ2-1; TRBD1 aligns across 8 bases. CDR1 is SGHTA and CDR2 is FQGNSA in the germline V gene. The CDR3 has 15 residues. The V segment lost 2 bases and the J segment 6 bases; nucleotides outside the gene matches: 6. The CDR3, as DNA: TGTGCCAGCAGCTTAACTGGGACAGGTATCAATGAGCAGTTCTTC. It specifies CASSLTGTGINEQFF.

This clone appeared a single time. The chain is built from TRBV5-8 and TRBJ2-7; 12 bases agree with TRBD1. The germline V gene has CDR1 SGHTS and CDR2 YDEGEE. The J segment lost 4 bases and the V segment lost 2 bases, leaving 4 bases of the junction unmatched. The CDR3 is 15 amino acids. CDR3 region: CASSLGTGGVYEQYF. The CDR3 DNA is TGTGCCAGCAGCTTAGGGACAGGGGGCGTATACGAGCAGTACTTC.

The V gene is TRBV5-1, the J gene TRBJ2-3; no reliable D call. Germline V gives CDR1 SGHRS, CDR2 YFSETQ. CDR3 length: 14 residues. V gave up 3 bases and J gave up 3 bases, with 11 bases separating them. The CDR3 region is CASSSPSVTDTQYF. The CDR3 DNA sequence: TGCGCCAGCAGCTCACCCTCAGTGACAGATACGCAGTATTTT.

This clone was seen a handful of times. The V and J genes are TRBV7-9 and TRBJ2-3, with unresolved D. The CDR3 sequence is 14 residues long. The V end was cut by 3 bases, the J end by 3 bases, with 10 bases between. The V gene's germline CDR1 is SEHNR and CDR2 FQNEAQ (reference sequence). The CDR3 spells CASSLRSLTDTQYF. The CDR3 nucleotides read TGTGCCAGCAGCTTGAGGTCTTTGACAGATACGCAGTATTTT.

In this sample, this clone turned up once. The chain couples TRBV7-2 to TRBJ2-7; TRBD2 matches 7 bases. This CDR3 spans 16 amino acids. The V and J ends lost 5 bases and 2 bases, in that order; junction bases with no gene match: 12. Germline CDR1 is SGHTA and CDR2 is FQGNSA. The CDR3 coding sequence is TGTGCCAGCAGCCCTTCTAGCTCGGGACTACCCTACGAGCAGTACTTC. This codes for CASSPSSSGLPYEQYF.

The chain links TRBV19 to TRBJ2-5; D might be TRBD1 (6 bases). CDR3 length: 22 residues. Trimming left V 7 bases short and J 0 bases short, with 36 bases between. Germline V gene lookup returns CDR1 LNHDA and CDR2 SQIVND (reference sequence). The CDR3 is CASNFVRAPHPPLRTDQETQYF. CDR3 nucleotides: TGTGCCAGTAATTTTGTAAGGGCGCCTCACCCACCACTTCGGACAGACCAAGAGACCCAGTACTTC.

The J gene is TRBJ1-2, the V gene TRBV15; D gene uncertain. V was shortened by 0 bases and J by 4 bases, with 12 bases between the two germline ends. The CDR3 is 15 residues long. Germline V CDR1 and CDR2: LNHNV, YYDKDF (reference sequence). The DNA of the CDR3 is TGTGCCACCAGCAGAGATATAAACAGTCCCTATGGCTACACCTTC. Translation gives CATSRDINSPYGYTF.

The rearrangement links TRBV9 to TRBJ2-5; D is undetermined. Per the germline V gene, CDR1 is SGDLS and CDR2 is YYNGEE. Deletions cut 5 bases from V and 1 base from J, with 15 bases between. The CDR3 has 15 residues. CDR3 sequence reads: CASSPLPGIQETQYF. Here the CDR3 DNA reads TGTGCCAGCAGTCCCCTACCCGGCATCCAAGAGACCCAGTACTTC.

The rearrangement uses TRBV4-1 and TRBJ1-6; no definite D call. There are 16 residues in the CDR3. Trimming took off 1 base at V and 7 bases at J, with 14 bases between the two ends. CDR1 is MGHRA, CDR2 YSYEKL, per germline. In DNA, the CDR3 is TGCGCCAGCAGCCAAGGGGCGGCACCACAAAATTCACCCCTCCACTTT. Translating gives CASSQGAAPQNSPLHF.

The rearrangement joins TRBV5-1 to TRBJ1-1; D remains ambiguous. Germline values: CDR1 SGHRS, CDR2 YFSETQ. V lost 0 bases and J lost 3, with 9 bases in between. CDR3 length equals 14 residues. The CDR3 bases are TGCGCCAGCAGCTTGGTCGTAGGGTACACTGAAGCTTTCTTT. Protein product: CASSLVVGYTEAFF.

The gene calls are TRBV10-3 and TRBJ1-6; tentatively, D is TRBD1 (5 bases). Germline lookup yields CDR1 ENHRY and CDR2 SYGVKD. The CDR3 spans 15 residues. V gave up 3 bases and J gave up 7 bases, with 13 bases separating them. The CDR3 here is CAISDKEGNNSPLHF. The CDR3 DNA reads as TGTGCCATCAGTGATAAGGAGGGGAACAATTCACCCCTCCACTTT.

This chain links TRBV11-2 with TRBJ1-6; no definite D call. V lost 2 bases and J 9 bases, leaving 11 bases between the germline ends. In germline, CDR1 is SGHAT, CDR2 FQNNGV. There are 14 residues in the CDR3. The CDR3 spells CASSLQGHSSPLHF. CDR3 sequence (DNA): TGTGCCAGCAGCTTACAAGGGCATAGTTCACCCCTCCACTTT.

The gene calls are TRBV12-5 and TRBJ2-1; TRBD1 is a possible D gene (5 bases). The CDR3 loop spans 16 amino acids. The V end lost 3 bases, the J end lost 5 bases, and 17 bases lay between the germline ends. Germline-derived CDR1 and CDR2 are LGHNT and FRNRAP. The CDR3 nucleotides read TGTGCTAGTGGTTTAGTCCAGGGTAGTCCAAACAATGAGCAGTTCTTC. This encodes CASGLVQGSPNNEQFF.

This chain connects TRBV30 to TRBJ2-5, with D possibly called TRBD1 or TRBD2 (6 bases each). This CDR3 comprises 12 residues. Germline CDR1 and CDR2: GTSNPN and SVGIG (reference sequence). V lost 1 base and J lost 5, with 8 bases in between. CDR3 DNA: TGTGCCTGGAGTGGGAGGGGGGAGACCCAGTACTTC. Its protein is CAWSGRGETQYF. The full variable domain, in which reference TRBV30 and TRBJ2-5 provide the parts outside the CDR3, is SQTIHQWPATLVQPVGSPLSLECTVEGTSNPNLYWYRQAAGRGLQLLFYSVGIGQISSEVPQNLSASRPQDRQFILSSKKLLLSDSGFYLCAWSGRGETQYFGPGTRLLVL.

This clone was found a few times. The V call is TRBV6-6, the J call TRBJ1-5; 8 bases are shared with TRBD1. This CDR3 spans 15 amino acids. CDR1 is MNHNY, CDR2 SVGAGI, per germline (reference sequence). Trimming cost V 6 bases and J 6 bases; bases outside gene matches: 10. The CDR3 region is CASRRIGQGGQPQHF. CDR3 bases: TGTGCCAGCAGACGTATCGGACAGGGAGGTCAGCCCCAGCATTTT.

The rearrangement uses TRBV4-1 and TRBJ2-1, with 8 positions matching TRBD2. The CDR3 sequence is 19 residues long. CDR1 is MGHRA and CDR2 is YSYEKL in the germline V gene. The V gene end was trimmed by 0 bases and the J gene end by 4 bases; junction bases not matched to a gene: 14. The CDR3 DNA follows: TGCGCCAGCAGCCAAGATCCTAACCGACTAGCGCGGGGGTACAATGAGCAGTTCTTC. It encodes CASSQDPNRLARGYNEQFF.

The table lists this clone with a count of one. An end of the junction differs from the germline gene, which may be a read error. The chain carries TRBV5-1 and TRBJ1-1; D may be TRBD1 (6 bases). The CDR3 length is 12 residues. Germline values: CDR1 SGHRS, CDR2 YFSETQ. The CDR3 DNA follows: TGCGCCAGCAGCTTGCAGGACAGCCTGAAGATCTTT. It encodes CASSLQDSLKIF.

The V and J genes are TRBV20-1 and TRBJ1-1, with D uncertain. The CDR3 is 11 amino acids. Trimming left V 6 bases short and J 6 bases short, with 11 bases between. Germline V lookup: CDR1 DFQATT, CDR2 SNEGSKA (reference sequence). CDR3 sequence: CSARINAEAFF. Here the CDR3 DNA reads TGCAGTGCCAGAATTAACGCTGAAGCTTTCTTT.

The rearrangement uses TRBV6-5 and TRBJ1-2, with TRBD1 matching 8 bases. V dropped 6 bases and J dropped 6; count of bases not matched to a gene: 12. Germline CDR1 and CDR2: MNHEY and SVGAGI. CDR3 length equals 15 residues. DNA for the CDR3: TGTGCCAGCAGCAGTAGGACAGGGTGGAGGAATGGCTACACCTTC. The encoded protein is CASSSRTGWRNGYTF.

The chain employs TRBV18 and TRBJ2-5; unclear D gene. Germline CDR1 and CDR2: KGHSH and LQKENI. CDR3 length: 15 amino acids. V shed 2 bases and J shed 0 bases, with 10 bases lying between them. CDR3: CASSPGVLDQETQYF. CDR3 DNA: TGTGCCAGCTCACCAGGGGTTTTGGACCAAGAGACCCAGTACTTC. Full variable domain (rest looked up from reference TRBV18 and TRBJ2-5): NAGVMQNPRHLVRRRGQEARLRCSPMKGHSHVYWYRQLPEEGLKFMVYLQKENIIDESGMPKERFSAEFPKEGPSILRIQQVVRGDSAAYFCASSPGVLDQETQYFGPGTRLLVL.

The rearrangement links TRBV5-1 to TRBJ2-2; 9 positions match TRBD1. The CDR3 is made up of 13 amino acids. The V gene end was trimmed by 4 bases and the J gene end by 8 bases; junction bases not matched to a gene: 3. The germline CDR1 and CDR2 sequences are SGHRS and YFSETQ. CDR3 DNA: TGCGCCAGCAGCCGGGACAGGGAAGGGGAGCTGTTTTTT. This sequence encodes CASSRDREGELFF.

The chain links TRBV7-2 to TRBJ2-7; 12 bases are a match to TRBD2. There are 17 residues in the CDR3. Losses at the gene ends were 6 bases for V and 0 bases for J; bases not matched to a gene: 9. The germline CDR1 and CDR2 sequences are SGHTA and FQGNSA. The CDR3 nucleotides are TGTGCCAGCAGTCGGACTAGCGGGGTTTTAAGCTCCTACGAGCAGTACTTC. Translating it yields CASSRTSGVLSSYEQYF.

This CDR3 reads CASSPERQGVSGELFF. As DNA, the CDR3 is TGTGCCAGCTCACCTGAGAGACAGGGCGTTTCCGGGGAGCTGTTTTTT. The J gene is TRBJ2-2, the V gene TRBV18; 7 bases match TRBD1. V lost 3 bases and J lost 6; bases outside the gene matches: 10. The V gene's germline CDR1 is KGHSH and CDR2 LQKENI. This CDR3 contains 16 residues. Complete variable domain (other parts from reference TRBV18 and TRBJ2-2): NAGVMQNPRHLVRRRGQEARLRCSPMKGHSHVYWYRQLPEEGLKFMVYLQKENIIDESGMPKERFSAEFPKEGPSILRIQQVVRGDSAAYFCASSPERQGVSGELFFGEGSRLTVL.